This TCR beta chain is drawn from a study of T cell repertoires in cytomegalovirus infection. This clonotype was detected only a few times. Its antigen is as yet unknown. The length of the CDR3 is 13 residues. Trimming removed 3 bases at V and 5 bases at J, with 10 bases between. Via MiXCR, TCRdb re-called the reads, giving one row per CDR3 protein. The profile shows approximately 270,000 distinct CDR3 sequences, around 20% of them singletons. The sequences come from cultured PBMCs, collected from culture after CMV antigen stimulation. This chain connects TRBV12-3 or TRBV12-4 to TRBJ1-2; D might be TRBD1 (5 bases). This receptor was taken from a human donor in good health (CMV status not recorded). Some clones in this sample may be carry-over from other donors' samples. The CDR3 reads CASSFRVEYGYTF. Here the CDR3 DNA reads TGTGCCAGCAGTTTCAGGGTTGAATATGGCTACACCTTC.